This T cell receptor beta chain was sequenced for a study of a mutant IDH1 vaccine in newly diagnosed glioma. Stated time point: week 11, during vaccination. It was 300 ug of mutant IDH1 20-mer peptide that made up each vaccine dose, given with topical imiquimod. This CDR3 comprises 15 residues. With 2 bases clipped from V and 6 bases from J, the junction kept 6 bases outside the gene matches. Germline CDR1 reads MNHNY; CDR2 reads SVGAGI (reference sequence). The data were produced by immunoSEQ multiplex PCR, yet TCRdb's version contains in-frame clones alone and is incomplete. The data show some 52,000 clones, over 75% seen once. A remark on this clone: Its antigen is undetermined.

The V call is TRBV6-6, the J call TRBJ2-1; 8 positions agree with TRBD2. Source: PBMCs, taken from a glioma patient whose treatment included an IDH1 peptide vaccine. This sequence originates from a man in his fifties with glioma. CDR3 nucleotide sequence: TGTGCCAGCAGTTACGCGGGGGGCAACAGCAATGAGCAGTTCTTC. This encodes CASSYAGGNSNEQFF.